Presented here are 12 T cell receptor beta chains from one specimen sequenced in a study of preoperative IRX-2 immunotherapy in early breast cancer. The table came from immunoSEQ multiplex PCR; TCRdb's copy has only in-frame clones and leaves some out. Of around 60,000 clones listed, roughly 94% are singletons. Sample treatment: preoperative locoregional IRX-2 cytokine immunotherapy. Sampling was done from a patient treated with IRX-2 immunotherapy. These receptors came from a human donor with breast cancer.

The chain uses TRBV10-3 and TRBJ2-5, with TRBD1 identical over 7 bases. Germline CDR1 reads ENHRY; CDR2 reads SYGVKD. The length of the CDR3 is 13 residues. The J segment lost 1 base and the V segment lost 4 bases, leaving 0 bases of the junction unmatched. The CDR3, as DNA: TGTGCCATCAGTGGGACAGGCCAAGAGACCCAGTACTTC. It encodes CAISGTGQETQYF.

The chain couples TRBV4-2 to TRBJ2-1; TRBD2 matches 10 bases. The CDR3 totals 15 residues. CDR1 and CDR2 from the germline V gene are LGHNA and YNFKEQ. V dropped 2 bases and J dropped 2; count of bases not matched to a gene: 0. This chain's CDR3 is CASSQTSGAYNEQFF. The CDR3 region has the DNA TGTGCCAGCAGCCAAACTAGCGGGGCCTACAATGAGCAGTTCTTC.

The chain employs TRBV15 and TRBJ1-2; D is ambiguous. Germline V gives CDR1 LNHNV, CDR2 YYDKDF (reference sequence). The ends were cut back, 1 base at V and 0 bases at J, with 9 bases in the middle. CDR3 length equals 15 residues. The CDR3 here is CATSRGAIANYGYTF. The CDR3 coding sequence is TGTGCCACCAGCAGAGGGGCGATAGCTAACTATGGCTACACCTTC.

This chain uses TRBV11-2 with TRBJ2-7; D remains unclear. This CDR3 spans 13 amino acids. The germline CDR1 and CDR2 sequences are SGHAT and FQNNGV. V lost 4 bases and J 1 base, leaving 8 bases between the germline ends. CDR3 sequence: CASSSLRSYEQYF. The CDR3 DNA sequence: TGTGCCAGCAGCTCTCTCCGGTCCTACGAGCAGTACTTC.

CDR3 bases: TGTGCCACCTCTGGACAGGGTGATTCACCCCTCCACTTT. Protein sequence: CATSGQGDSPLHF. V gene TRBV5-8 combines with J gene TRBJ1-6; 8 bases match TRBD1. J gave up 8 bases and V 9 bases, and 7 bases lay outside the gene matches. CDR1 and CDR2 (germline): SGHTS, YDEGEE. This CDR3 comprises 13 residues.

This chain joins TRBV6-6 and TRBJ2-1; tentatively, D is TRBD2 (6 bases). Trimming took 8 bases from V and 9 from J, leaving 17 bases between them. The germline CDR1 and CDR2 sequences are MNHNY and SVGAGI (reference sequence). The CDR3 contains 13 residues. The CDR3 DNA is TGTGCCAGCTCGACGGGAGCGTCGGGTGAGCAGTTCTTC. This sequence encodes CASSTGASGEQFF.

The J gene is TRBJ1-2, the V gene TRBV15; 10 bases agree with TRBD1. The junction had 13 bases not matched to a gene; V was cut back by 0 bases and J by 3 bases. Per the germline V gene, CDR1 is LNHNV and CDR2 is YYDKDF (reference sequence). CDR3 length equals 19 residues. The CDR3 bases are TGTGCCACCAGCAGAGATGAGGTTTCCTGGGGACAGGGGTACTATGGCTACACCTTC. This codes for CATSRDEVSWGQGYYGYTF.

The V gene is TRBV28, the J gene TRBJ1-2, with no clear D. The CDR3 is 14 amino acids. Trimming stripped 3 bases from V and 5 bases from J, with 13 bases between. CDR1 and CDR2 from the germline V gene are MDHEN and SYDVKM. CDR3 bases: TGTGCCAGCAGTTTTAGTCAGAGCGGGTATGGCTACACCTTC. Protein: CASSFSQSGYGYTF.

The chain combines TRBV7-2 with TRBJ2-7, with 11 nucleotides matching TRBD1. Losses at the gene ends were 6 bases for V and 6 bases for J; bases not matched to a gene: 4. The germline gives CDR1 SGHTA, CDR2 FQGNSA. The CDR3 spans 13 residues. The CDR3: CASSSDRGREQYF. The CDR3 coding sequence is TGTGCCAGCAGTTCGGACAGGGGGCGCGAGCAGTACTTC.

The gene calls are TRBV7-2 and TRBJ2-3, with D possibly being TRBD2 (7 bases). Germline assignment: CDR1 SGHTA and CDR2 FQGNSA. This CDR3 contains 15 residues. V was pared by 1 base and J by 4 bases, with 12 bases between. In nucleotides, the CDR3 is TGTGCCAGCAGCTTAGTAGGGGGGGCCCCAGATACGCAGTATTTT. It translates to CASSLVGGAPDTQYF.

The V call is TRBV5-4, the J call TRBJ1-4; maybe TRBD1 (5 bases). V was trimmed by 2 bases and J by 7 bases, leaving 9 bases between them. There are 13 residues in the CDR3. The V gene's germline CDR1 is SGHNT and CDR2 YYREEE (reference sequence). Here the CDR3 DNA reads TGTGCCAGCAGCTTCGGGGGGAGTGAAAAACTGTTTTTT. This gives the protein CASSFGGSEKLFF.

The CDR3 bases are TGTGCCAGCAGCCAAGACTTGGTGAGGGAGACCCAGTACTTC. Protein product: CASSQDLVRETQYF. The chain is built from TRBV4-2 and TRBJ2-5; D uncertain. Per the germline V gene, CDR1 is LGHNA and CDR2 is YNFKEQ. The CDR3 has 14 residues. Trimming removed 0 bases from V and 5 bases from J, with 10 bases in between.